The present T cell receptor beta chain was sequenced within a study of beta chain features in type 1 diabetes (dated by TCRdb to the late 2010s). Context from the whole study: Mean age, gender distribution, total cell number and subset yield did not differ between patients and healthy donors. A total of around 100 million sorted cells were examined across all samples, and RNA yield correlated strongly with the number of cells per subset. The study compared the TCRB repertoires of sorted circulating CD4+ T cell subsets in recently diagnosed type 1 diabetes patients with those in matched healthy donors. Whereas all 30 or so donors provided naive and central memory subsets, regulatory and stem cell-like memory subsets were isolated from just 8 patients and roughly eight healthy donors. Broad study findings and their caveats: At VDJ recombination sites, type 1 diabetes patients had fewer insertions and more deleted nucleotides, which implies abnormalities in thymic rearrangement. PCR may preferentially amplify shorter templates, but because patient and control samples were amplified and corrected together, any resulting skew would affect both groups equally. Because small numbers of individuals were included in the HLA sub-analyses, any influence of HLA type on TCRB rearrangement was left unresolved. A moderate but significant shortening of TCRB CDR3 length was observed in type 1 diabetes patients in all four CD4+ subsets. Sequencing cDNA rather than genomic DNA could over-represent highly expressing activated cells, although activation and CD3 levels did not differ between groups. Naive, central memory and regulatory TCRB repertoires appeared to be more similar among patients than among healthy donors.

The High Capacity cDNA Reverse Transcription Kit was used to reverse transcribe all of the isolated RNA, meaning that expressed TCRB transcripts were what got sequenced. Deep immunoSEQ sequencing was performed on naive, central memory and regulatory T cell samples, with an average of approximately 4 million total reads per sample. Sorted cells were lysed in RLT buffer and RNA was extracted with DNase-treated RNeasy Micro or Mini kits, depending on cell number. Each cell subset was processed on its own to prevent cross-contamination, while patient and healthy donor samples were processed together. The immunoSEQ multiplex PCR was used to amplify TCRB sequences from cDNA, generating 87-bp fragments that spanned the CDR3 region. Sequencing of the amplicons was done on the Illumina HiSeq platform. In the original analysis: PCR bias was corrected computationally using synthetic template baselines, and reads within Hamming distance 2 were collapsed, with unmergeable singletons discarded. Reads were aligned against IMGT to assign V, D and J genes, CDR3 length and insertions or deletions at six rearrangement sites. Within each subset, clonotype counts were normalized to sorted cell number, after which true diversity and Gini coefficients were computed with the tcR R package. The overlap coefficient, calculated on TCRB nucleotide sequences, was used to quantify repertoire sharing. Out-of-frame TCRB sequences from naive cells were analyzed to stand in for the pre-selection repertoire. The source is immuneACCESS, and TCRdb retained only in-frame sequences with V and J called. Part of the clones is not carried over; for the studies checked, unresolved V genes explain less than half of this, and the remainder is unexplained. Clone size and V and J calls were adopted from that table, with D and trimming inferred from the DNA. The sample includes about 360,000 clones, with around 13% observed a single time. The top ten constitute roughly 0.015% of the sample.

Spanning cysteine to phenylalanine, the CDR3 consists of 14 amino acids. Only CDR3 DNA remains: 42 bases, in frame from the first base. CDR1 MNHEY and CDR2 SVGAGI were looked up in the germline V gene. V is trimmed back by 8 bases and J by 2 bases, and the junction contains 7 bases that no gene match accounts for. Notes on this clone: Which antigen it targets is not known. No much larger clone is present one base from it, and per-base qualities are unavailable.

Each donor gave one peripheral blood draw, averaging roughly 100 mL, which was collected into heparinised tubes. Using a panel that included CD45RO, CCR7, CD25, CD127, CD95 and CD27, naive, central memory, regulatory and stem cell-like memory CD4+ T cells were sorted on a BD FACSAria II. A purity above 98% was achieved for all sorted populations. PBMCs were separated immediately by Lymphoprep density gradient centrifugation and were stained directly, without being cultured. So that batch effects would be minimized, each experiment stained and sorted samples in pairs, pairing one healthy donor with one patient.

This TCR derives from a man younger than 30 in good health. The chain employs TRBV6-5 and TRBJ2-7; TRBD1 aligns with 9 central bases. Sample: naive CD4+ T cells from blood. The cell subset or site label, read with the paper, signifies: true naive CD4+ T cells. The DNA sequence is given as TGTGCCAGCGGTCGGACAGGGGCTCCCTACGAGCAGTACTTC. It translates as CASGRTGAPYEQYF.